The 21 T cell receptor beta chains below all came from one sample that was sequenced in a study of T-cell memory formation after mild COVID-19. MiXCR was run by TCRdb on the 5' RACE reads, yielding one entry per CDR3 protein. The profile covers around 13,000 distinct CDR3 sequences, with 12% appearing a single time and approximately 53% taken by the ten largest. What was sequenced was PBMCs or a T cell subset sorted from them (not recorded which). The receptors originated from an adult woman who had mild COVID-19 (a few samples of this study predate the infection). Cell type and time point are not known.

Ten or more counts support this clonotype. The V call is TRBV11-2, the J call TRBJ1-1, with 7 bases fitting TRBD1. V dropped 3 bases and J dropped 0; count of bases not matched to a gene: 4. The CDR3 has 15 residues. CDR1 and CDR2 from the germline V gene are SGHAT and FQNNGV. DNA of the CDR3: TGTGCCAGCAGCTTTCCGACAGGGATGAACACTGAAGCTTTCTTT. Protein sequence: CASSFPTGMNTEAFF.

This clonotype was seen ten or more times. The rearrangement joins TRBV27 to TRBJ2-7; D remains unclear. Germline assignment: CDR1 MNHEY and CDR2 SMNVEV (reference sequence). Trimming pared 7 bases from V and 2 bases from J, leaving 27 bases between. This CDR3 contains 18 residues. The CDR3 DNA reads as TGTGCCAGCACTTACAAGGGTGATCGGCACGCAACGGCCTACGAGCAGTACTTC. Its protein is CASTYKGDRHATAYEQYF.

This clonotype was counted at least ten times. The chain employs TRBV6-5 and TRBJ1-1; tentative D call: TRBD1 (5 bases). The V end lost 7 bases, the J end lost 3 bases, and 15 bases lay between the germline ends. The CDR3 extends over 14 amino acids. Germline loops: CDR1 MNHEY, CDR2 SVGAGI. The CDR3 region has the DNA TGTGCCAGCACCTCTGTCAGGGTAGACACTGAAGCTTTCTTT. This sequence encodes CASTSVRVDTEAFF.

V and J are TRBV11-2 and TRBJ2-5, with 10 bases matching TRBD1. The CDR3 is made up of 15 amino acids. Trimming cost V 6 bases and J 4 bases; bases outside gene matches: 8. Germline V gene sequence: CDR1 SGHAT, CDR2 FQNNGV. DNA for the CDR3: TGTGCCAGCAGACAATCCTGGACAGGGGGAGAGACCCAGTACTTC. Encoded protein: CASRQSWTGGETQYF.

There are a few counts of this clonotype. V is TRBV28 and J is TRBJ2-7, with unresolved D. This CDR3 spans 12 amino acids. The V end lost 8 bases, the J end lost 2 bases, and 10 bases lay between the germline ends. Germline V gene lookup returns CDR1 MDHEN and CDR2 SYDVKM. CDR3 in amino acids: CASGRPTYEQYF. The CDR3 nucleotides read TGTGCCAGCGGCAGGCCTACCTACGAGCAGTACTTC.

CDR3 nucleotides: TGTGCCAGCACCCCGGCAGGGGGAGGCATCGGGGAGCTGTTTTTT. This encodes CASTPAGGGIGELFF. The chain uses TRBV7-3 and TRBJ2-2; a weak D match, TRBD1 (7 bases). CDR1 is SGHTA, CDR2 FQGTGA, per germline. CDR3 length: 15 amino acids. Trimming shortened V by 7 bases and J by 7 bases, and 19 bases separated the two germline ends. The variable domain in full, completed from reference TRBV7-3 and TRBJ2-2, reads GAGVSQTPSNKVTEKGKYVELRCDPISGHTALYWYRQSLGQGPEFLIYFQGTGAADDSGLPNDRFFAVRPEGSVSTLKIQRTERGDSAVYLCASTPAGGGIGELFFGEGSRLTVL.

Points on this clonotype: A much larger clone differs from this one at a single base, so this may be a read error. This likely comes from a read error, as the CDR3 has no conserved phenylalanine or tryptophan at its end. The chain recombines TRBV19 with TRBJ2-1, with D perhaps TRBD2 (6 bases). The V gene lost 3 bases and the J gene lost 4 bases, with 13 bases spanning the gap. CDR1 LNHDA and CDR2 SQIVND come from the germline V gene (reference sequence). The CDR3 extends over 15 amino acids. CDR3 DNA: TGTGCCAGTAGTATGACTAGGTATGGGTACAATGAGCAGTTCTTA. Its translation: CASSMTRYGYNEQFL.

This clonotype was detected many times. The J gene is TRBJ2-3, the V gene TRBV7-3; D is undetermined. CDR1 is SGHTA and CDR2 is FQGTGA in the germline V gene. The V and J ends lost 4 bases and 0 bases respectively, with 17 bases between them. There are 17 residues in the CDR3. The CDR3 loop is CASSYIGLRSSTDTQYF. CDR3 nucleotide sequence: TGTGCCAGCAGCTATATAGGGCTGCGATCTAGCACAGATACGCAGTATTTT.

By share of the sample, this clonotype is medium-sized. The chain recombines TRBV7-9 with TRBJ2-3; TRBD1 matches at 10 bases. Germline CDR1 reads SEHNR; CDR2 reads FQNEAQ (reference sequence). The junction had 11 bases not matched to a gene; V was cut back by 5 bases and J by 3 bases. CDR3 size: 17 residues. The CDR3 DNA follows: TGTGCCAGCAGCCCCCCCAGACAGGGGGCGCCTACAGATACGCAGTATTTT. This codes for CASSPPRQGAPTDTQYF.

This clonotype was counted at least ten times. CDR3 bases: TGTGCCAGCTCCGCGAGACCAGGATCAAATGAAAAACTGTTTTTT. Protein sequence: CASSARPGSNEKLFF. The chain is built from TRBV18 and TRBJ1-4; no reliable D call. Germline V CDR1 and CDR2: KGHSH, LQKENI. CDR3 length: 15 residues. Trimming pared 6 bases from V and 5 bases from J, leaving 16 bases between.

The gene calls are TRBV4-2 and TRBJ1-1; D is unclear. Deletions cut 4 bases from V and 0 bases from J, with 18 bases between. Looked up from germline, CDR1 is LGHNA and CDR2 is YNFKEQ. The CDR3 is 17 amino acids. CDR3 DNA: TGTGCCAGCAGCCCCCTTCGTCGAAGCGGTATGAACACTGAAGCTTTCTTT. It yields the protein CASSPLRRSGMNTEAFF.

By proportion, this clonotype is medium-sized. The rearrangement links TRBV25-1 to TRBJ2-7; D not certain. This CDR3 region has 14 residues. Germline CDR1 is MGHDK and CDR2 is SYGVNS. Trimming took off 4 bases at V and 3 bases at J, with 13 bases between the two ends. The chain's CDR3 is CASSGRVGLYEQYF. The CDR3 DNA sequence: TGTGCCAGCAGTGGTAGGGTGGGTCTCTACGAGCAGTACTTC.

CDR3: CASSTGIYGYTF. CDR3 DNA: TGTGCCAGCAGCACAGGGATTTATGGCTACACCTTC. The rearrangement joins TRBV21-1 to TRBJ1-2. TRBV21-1 is labeled a pseudogene. The CDR3 runs 12 residues.

Of note for this clonotype: This likely comes from a read error, as the CDR3 has no conserved phenylalanine or tryptophan at its end. The chain recombines TRBV27 with TRBJ2-7, with D possibly TRBD1 on 6 matching bases. From germline, CDR1 is MNHEY and CDR2 SMNVEV (reference sequence). This CDR3 has 13 amino acids. V shed 5 bases and J shed 6 bases, with 14 bases lying between them. CDR3 sequence reads: CASSLTQGSEQYL. In nucleotides, the CDR3 is TGTGCCAGCAGTCTCACCCAGGGGTCCGAGCAGTACTTA.

This clonotype was picked up many times. The chain uses TRBV29-1 and TRBJ1-1, with no clear D. Looked up from germline, CDR1 is SQVTM and CDR2 is ANQGSEA. The CDR3 has 12 residues. V gave up 6 bases and J gave up 1 base, with 9 bases separating them. For the CDR3, the DNA is TGCAGCGTAGAGGCAGAGAACACTGAAGCTTTCTTT. Encoded protein: CSVEAENTEAFF.

A word on this clonotype: A much larger clone sits a single nucleotide away, making a read error possible. The chain combines TRBV15 with TRBJ2-7, with a possible D match to TRBD1 (5 bases). The CDR3 is 14 amino acids. Germline V gene lookup returns CDR1 LNHNV and CDR2 YYDKDF (reference sequence). V was trimmed by 0 bases and J by 5 bases, leaving 11 bases between them. CDR3 nucleotide sequence: TGTGCCACCAGCAGAGAAGAAGACAGACACGAGCAGTACTTC. It is translated as CATSREEDRHEQYF.

There are many counts of this clonotype. The J gene is TRBJ2-3, the V gene TRBV27; 13 nucleotides match TRBD2. CDR1 MNHEY and CDR2 SMNVEV come from the germline V gene (reference sequence). Germline trimming cut 4 bases from V and 1 base from J; bases unmatched to any gene: 2. This CDR3 region has 16 residues. The CDR3 bases are TGTGCCAGCAGTTGGGGGACTAGCGGGGGCACAGATACGCAGTATTTT. Amino acid sequence: CASSWGTSGGTDTQYF.

This clonotype is medium-sized. The gene calls are TRBV7-9 and TRBJ1-2; possibly TRBD1 for D (5 bases). CDR3 length equals 13 residues. With 10 bases removed from V and 3 bases from J, the gap between germline ends came to 15 bases. Germline V lookup: CDR1 SEHNR, CDR2 FQNEAQ (reference sequence). DNA of the CDR3: TGTGCCACCGCCCAGGGTTCGGACTATGGCTACACCTTC. Its protein is CATAQGSDYGYTF.

This clonotype was seen many times. The J gene is TRBJ1-1, the V gene TRBV5-6; tentative D call: TRBD1 (5 bases). The CDR3 runs 13 residues. With 0 bases removed from V and 4 bases from J, the gap between germline ends came to 7 bases. From germline, CDR1 is SGHDT and CDR2 YYEEEE. The CDR3 loop is CASSLGQSTEAFF. Here the CDR3 DNA reads TGTGCCAGCAGCTTGGGACAGTCCACTGAAGCTTTCTTT.

This clonotype was seen repeatedly, ten times or more. The V call is TRBV9, the J call TRBJ2-7; 8 bases fit TRBD1. CDR1 and CDR2 from the germline V gene are SGDLS and YYNGEE. V lost 0 bases and J lost 3; bases outside the gene matches: 5. This CDR3 contains 15 residues. CDR3 protein: CASSVDPGGFYEQYF. The CDR3 DNA follows: TGTGCCAGCAGCGTAGATCCAGGGGGCTTCTACGAGCAGTACTTC.

This clonotype was seen repeatedly, ten times or more. The rearrangement links TRBV2 to TRBJ1-2, with TRBD1 matching 9 bases. The ends lost 6 bases at V and 3 bases at J; junction bases unmatched: 17. Germline V gene sequence: CDR1 SNHLY, CDR2 FYNNEI. The CDR3 is made up of 18 amino acids. Here the CDR3 reads CASSSDTTGTGWDYGYTF. The CDR3 DNA follows: TGTGCCAGCAGCTCAGATACAACCGGGACAGGGTGGGACTATGGCTACACCTTC.